This T cell receptor (beta chain) was observed in a study of regulatory T cells in long-lasting Graves disease. General study points: The analysis examined peripheral blood only and excluded thyroid tissue.

This clonotype was seen many times. The antigen is not known. In germline, CDR1 is MNHEY, CDR2 SVGEGT. J gave up 3 bases and V 7 bases, and 11 bases lay outside the gene matches. The CDR3 loop spans 17 amino acids. Time point indicated: newly diagnosed GD, antithyroid drugs for less than 3 months. TCR sequences were obtained from RNA taken from PBMCs. Library construction for TCR beta used iRepertoire HTBI primers and Arm-PCR of CDR3 regions. One entry per CDR3 protein, called by TCRdb with MiXCR from the multiplex PCR reads. The repertoire holds fewer than 500,000 distinct CDR3 sequences, with around 15% as singletons. These data were likewise used in another study, on T cells in Graves' hyperthyroidism and ophthalmopathy. Per that paper: Uncontrolled infections, other autoimmune diseases, pregnancy or lactation led to exclusion of patients. When the TCR CDR3 underwent first-round RT-PCR, the HTBI primer set was used.

V gene TRBV6-2 or TRBV6-3 combines with J gene TRBJ2-2; 10 bases map to TRBD2. This clonotype was sampled from a man aged 35 to 55 with Graves disease. The sequencing here drew on peripheral blood mononuclear cells (PBMCs), taken at new diagnosis, from a patient treated with antithyroid drugs. The CDR3 nucleotides read TGTGCCAGCACCCCCATCTCTAGCGGGAGTCACACCGGGGAGCTGTTTTTT. Translating it yields CASTPISSGSHTGELFF.